The clone carrying this TCR beta chain was seen repeatedly, ten times or more. The data stem from a study of T cells in Graves' hyperthyroidism and ophthalmopathy. Diagnoses rested on clinical symptoms, serum thyroxine and TRAb, thyroid ultrasound and orbital computed tomography. RNA transcripts were the template for amplifying TCR beta CDR3 regions. First-round RT-PCR with HTBI primers amplified the TCR CDR3 region. TCRdb used MiXCR to reprocess the multiplex PCR reads, holding one entry per CDR3 protein. The sample carries about 380,000 distinct CDR3 sequences, less than 20% recorded once. Source material: blood. This sequence originates from a man younger than 30 with Graves' ophthalmopathy.

The CDR3: CASTLGGLAEQYF. CDR3 sequence (DNA): TGTGCCAGCACCTTAGGGGGGTTGGCCGAGCAGTACTTC. This chain joins TRBV12-3 or TRBV12-4 and TRBJ2-7, with D perhaps assigned TRBD1 or TRBD2 (6 bases each). V lost 7 bases and J lost 6, with 16 bases in between. This CDR3 is 13 amino acids long.